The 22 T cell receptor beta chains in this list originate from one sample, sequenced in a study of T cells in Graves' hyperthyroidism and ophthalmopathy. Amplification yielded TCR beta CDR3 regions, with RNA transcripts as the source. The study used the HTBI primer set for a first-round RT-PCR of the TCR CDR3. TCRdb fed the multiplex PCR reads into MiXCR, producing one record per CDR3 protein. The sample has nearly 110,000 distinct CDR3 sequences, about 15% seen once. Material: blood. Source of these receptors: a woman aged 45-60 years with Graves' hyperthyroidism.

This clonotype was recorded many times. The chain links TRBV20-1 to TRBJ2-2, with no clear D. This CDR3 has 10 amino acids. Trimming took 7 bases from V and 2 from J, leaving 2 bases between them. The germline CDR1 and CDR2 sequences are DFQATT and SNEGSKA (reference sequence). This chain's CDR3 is CSVNTGELFF. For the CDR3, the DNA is TGCAGTGTTAACACCGGGGAGCTGTTTTTT.

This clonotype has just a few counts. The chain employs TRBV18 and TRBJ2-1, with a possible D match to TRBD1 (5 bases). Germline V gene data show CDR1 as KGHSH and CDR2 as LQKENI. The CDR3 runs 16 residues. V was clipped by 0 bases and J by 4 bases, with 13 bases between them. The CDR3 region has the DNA TGTGCCAGCTCACCACCGCGACAGAGCTCTTACAATGAGCAGTTCTTC. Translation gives CASSPPRQSSYNEQFF.

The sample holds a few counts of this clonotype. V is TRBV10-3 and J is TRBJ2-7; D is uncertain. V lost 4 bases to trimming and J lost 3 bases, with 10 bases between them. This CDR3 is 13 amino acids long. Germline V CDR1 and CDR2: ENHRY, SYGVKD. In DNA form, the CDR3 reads TGTGCCATCAGTGCCCGACTTGACTACGAGCAGTACTTC. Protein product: CAISARLDYEQYF.

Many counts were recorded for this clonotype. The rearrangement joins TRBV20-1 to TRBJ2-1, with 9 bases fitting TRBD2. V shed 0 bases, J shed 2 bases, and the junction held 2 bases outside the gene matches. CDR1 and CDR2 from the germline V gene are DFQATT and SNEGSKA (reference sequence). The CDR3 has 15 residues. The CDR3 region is CSARDRLAAYNEQFF. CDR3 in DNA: TGCAGTGCTAGAGATCGACTAGCGGCCTACAATGAGCAGTTCTTC.

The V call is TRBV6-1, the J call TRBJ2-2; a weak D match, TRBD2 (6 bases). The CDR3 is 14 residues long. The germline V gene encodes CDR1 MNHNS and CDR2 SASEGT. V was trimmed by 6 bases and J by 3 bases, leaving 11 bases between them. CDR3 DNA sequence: TGTGCCAGCAGAACTAGCAGAGACACCGGGGAGCTGTTTTTT. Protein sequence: CASRTSRDTGELFF.

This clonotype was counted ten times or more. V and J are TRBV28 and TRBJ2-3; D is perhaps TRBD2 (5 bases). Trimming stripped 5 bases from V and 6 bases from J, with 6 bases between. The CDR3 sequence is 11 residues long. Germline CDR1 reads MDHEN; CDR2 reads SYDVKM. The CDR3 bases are TGTGCCAGCAGTAGGGAGGATACGCAGTATTTT. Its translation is CASSREDTQYF.

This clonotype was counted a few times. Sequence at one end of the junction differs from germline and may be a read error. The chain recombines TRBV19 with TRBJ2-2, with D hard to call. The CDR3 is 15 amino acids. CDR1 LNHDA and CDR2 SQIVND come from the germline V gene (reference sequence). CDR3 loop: CASSIRAVNAGELFF. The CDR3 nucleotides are TGTGCCAGTAGTATCCGGGCAGTGAACGCCGGGGAGCTGTTTTTT.

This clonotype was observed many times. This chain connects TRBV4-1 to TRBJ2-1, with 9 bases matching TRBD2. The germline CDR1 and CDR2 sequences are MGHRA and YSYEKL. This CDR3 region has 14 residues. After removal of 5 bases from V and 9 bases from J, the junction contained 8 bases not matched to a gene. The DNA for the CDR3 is TGCGCCAGCAGCGGTATAGCGGGAGTTGGTGAGCAGTTCTTC. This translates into CASSGIAGVGEQFF.

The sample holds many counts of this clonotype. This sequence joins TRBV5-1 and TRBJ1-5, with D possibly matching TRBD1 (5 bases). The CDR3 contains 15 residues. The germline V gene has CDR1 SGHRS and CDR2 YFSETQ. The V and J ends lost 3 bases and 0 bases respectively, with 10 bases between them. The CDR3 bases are TGCGCCAGCAGCTGGGACGGGAATAGCAATCAGCCCCAGCATTTT. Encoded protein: CASSWDGNSNQPQHF.

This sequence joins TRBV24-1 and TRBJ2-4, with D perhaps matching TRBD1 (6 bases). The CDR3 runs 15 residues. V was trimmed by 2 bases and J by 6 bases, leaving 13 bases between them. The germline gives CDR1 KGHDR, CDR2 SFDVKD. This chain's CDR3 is CATSDSGQGSNIQYF. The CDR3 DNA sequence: TGTGCCACCAGTGATTCGGGGCAGGGGTCAAACATTCAGTACTTC.

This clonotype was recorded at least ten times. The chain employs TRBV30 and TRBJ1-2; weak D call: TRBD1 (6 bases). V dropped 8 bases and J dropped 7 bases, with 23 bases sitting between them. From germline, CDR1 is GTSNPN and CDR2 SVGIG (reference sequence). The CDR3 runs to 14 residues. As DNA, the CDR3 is TGTGCCCAGTCCAAAGGACAGCTGAATAGTGGCTACACCTTC. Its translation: CAQSKGQLNSGYTF.

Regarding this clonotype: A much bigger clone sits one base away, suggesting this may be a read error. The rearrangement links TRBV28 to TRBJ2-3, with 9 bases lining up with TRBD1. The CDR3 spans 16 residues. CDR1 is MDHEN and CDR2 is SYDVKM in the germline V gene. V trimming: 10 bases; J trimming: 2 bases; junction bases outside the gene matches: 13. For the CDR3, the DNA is TGTGCCAACAGAACTACCGGGACAGGGTTCACAGATACGCAGTATTTT. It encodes CANRTTGTGFTDTQYF. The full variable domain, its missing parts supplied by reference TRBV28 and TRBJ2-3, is DVKVTQSSRYLVKRTGEKVFLECVQDMDHENMFWYRQDPGLGLRLIYFSYDVKMKEKGDIPEGYSVSREKKERFSLILESASTNQTSMYLCANRTTGTGFTDTQYFGPGTRLTVL.

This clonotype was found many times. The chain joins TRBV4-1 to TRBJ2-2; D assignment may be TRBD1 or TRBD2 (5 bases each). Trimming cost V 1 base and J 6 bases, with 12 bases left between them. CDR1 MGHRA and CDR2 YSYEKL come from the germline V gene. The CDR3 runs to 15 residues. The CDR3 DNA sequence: TGCGCCAGCAGCCAAGCGGGGACCCGGGCCGGGGAGCTGTTTTTT. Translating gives CASSQAGTRAGELFF.

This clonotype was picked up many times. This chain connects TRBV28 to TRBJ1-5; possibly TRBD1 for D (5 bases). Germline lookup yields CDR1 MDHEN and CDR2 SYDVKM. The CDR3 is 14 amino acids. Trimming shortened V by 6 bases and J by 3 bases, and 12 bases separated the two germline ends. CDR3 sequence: CASRPGQFNQPQHF. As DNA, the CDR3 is TGTGCCAGCAGGCCGGGGCAATTCAATCAGCCCCAGCATTTT.

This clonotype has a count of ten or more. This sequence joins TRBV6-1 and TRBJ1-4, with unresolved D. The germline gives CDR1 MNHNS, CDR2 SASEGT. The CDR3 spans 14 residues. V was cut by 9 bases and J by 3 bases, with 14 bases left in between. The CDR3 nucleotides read TGTGCCAGTGCCCCCCTTGTGGCTAATGAAAAACTGTTTTTT. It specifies CASAPLVANEKLFF.

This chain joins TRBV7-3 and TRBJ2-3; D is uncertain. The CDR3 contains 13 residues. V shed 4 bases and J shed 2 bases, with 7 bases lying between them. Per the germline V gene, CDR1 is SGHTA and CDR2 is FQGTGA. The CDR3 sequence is CASSSSPTDTQYF. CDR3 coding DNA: TGTGCCAGCAGCTCTTCGCCCACAGATACGCAGTATTTT.

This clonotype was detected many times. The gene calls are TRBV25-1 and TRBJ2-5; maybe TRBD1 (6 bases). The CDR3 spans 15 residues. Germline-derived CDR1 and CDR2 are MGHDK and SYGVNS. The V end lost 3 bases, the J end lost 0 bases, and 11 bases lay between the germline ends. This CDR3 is CASSEPDSYQETQYF. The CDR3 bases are TGTGCCAGCAGTGAGCCGGACAGCTACCAAGAGACCCAGTACTTC.

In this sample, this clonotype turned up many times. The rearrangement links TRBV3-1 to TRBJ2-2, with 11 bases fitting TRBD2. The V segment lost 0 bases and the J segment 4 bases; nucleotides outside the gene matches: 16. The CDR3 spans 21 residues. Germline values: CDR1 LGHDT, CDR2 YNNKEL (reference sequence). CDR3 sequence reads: CASSQDSYGIAGGPLTGELFF. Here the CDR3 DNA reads TGTGCCAGCAGCCAAGATTCTTACGGGATAGCGGGAGGGCCGCTCACCGGGGAGCTGTTTTTT.

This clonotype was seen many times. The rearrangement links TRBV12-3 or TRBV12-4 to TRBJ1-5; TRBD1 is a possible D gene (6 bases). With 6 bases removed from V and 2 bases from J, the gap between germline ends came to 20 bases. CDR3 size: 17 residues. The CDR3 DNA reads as TGTGCCAGCAGGTTAAAAGGGGCGGGGGCGGGCAATCAGCCCCAGCATTTT. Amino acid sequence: CASRLKGAGAGNQPQHF.

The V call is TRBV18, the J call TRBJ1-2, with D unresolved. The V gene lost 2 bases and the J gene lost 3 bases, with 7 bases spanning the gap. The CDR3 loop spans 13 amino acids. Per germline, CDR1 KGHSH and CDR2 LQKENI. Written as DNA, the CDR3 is TGTGCCAGCTCACCATCGGATTACTATGGCTACACCTTC. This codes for CASSPSDYYGYTF. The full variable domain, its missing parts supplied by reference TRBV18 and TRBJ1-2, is NAGVMQNPRHLVRRRGQEARLRCSPMKGHSHVYWYRQLPEEGLKFMVYLQKENIIDESGMPKERFSAEFPKEGPSILRIQQVVRGDSAAYFCASSPSDYYGYTFGSGTRLTVV.

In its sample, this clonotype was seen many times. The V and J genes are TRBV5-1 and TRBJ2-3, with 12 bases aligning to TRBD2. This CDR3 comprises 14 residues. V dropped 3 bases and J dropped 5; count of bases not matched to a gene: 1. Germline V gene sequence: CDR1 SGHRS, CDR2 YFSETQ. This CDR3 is CASSSGLAGDTQYF. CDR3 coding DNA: TGCGCCAGCAGCTCGGGACTAGCGGGAGATACGCAGTATTTT. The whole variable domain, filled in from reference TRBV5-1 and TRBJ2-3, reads KAGVTQTPRYLIKTRGQQVTLSCSPISGHRSVSWYQQTPGQGLQFLFEYFSETQRNKGNFPGRFSGRQFSNSRSEMNVSTLELGDSALYLCASSSGLAGDTQYFGPGTRLTVL.

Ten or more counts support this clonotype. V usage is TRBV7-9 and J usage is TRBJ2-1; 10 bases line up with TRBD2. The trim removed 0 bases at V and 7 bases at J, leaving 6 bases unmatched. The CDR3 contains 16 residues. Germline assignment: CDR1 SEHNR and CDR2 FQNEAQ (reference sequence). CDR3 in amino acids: CASSLAPMTSGNEQFF. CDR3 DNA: TGTGCCAGCAGCTTAGCCCCAATGACTAGCGGGAATGAGCAGTTCTTC.